This passage covers 19 T cell receptor beta chains from one sample sequenced in a study of T cell changes during pregnancy in multiple sclerosis. Generated by immunoSEQ multiplex PCR, the TCRdb table keeps only in-frame clones and is missing some. The sample records around 100,000 clones, 80% to 95% being singletons. This specimen consisted of peripheral blood, obtained after pregnancy. These receptors were taken from a female donor with multiple sclerosis, enrolled in a pregnancy study.

The chain recombines TRBV30 with TRBJ1-1; no reliable D call. V was clipped by 2 bases and J by 5 bases, with 12 bases between them. The germline gives CDR1 GTSNPN, CDR2 SVGIG (reference sequence). The CDR3 consists of 13 residues. The CDR3 bases are TGTGCCTGGAGTACCGGGGTACGGACTGAAGCTTTCTTT. Translating gives CAWSTGVRTEAFF.

The chain combines TRBV6-5 with TRBJ1-2; no definite D call. V lost 7 bases to trimming and J lost 6 bases, with 18 bases between them. The germline V gene encodes CDR1 MNHEY and CDR2 SVGAGI. This CDR3 is built from 14 residues. The CDR3 nucleotides are TGTGCCAGCACCGATTCTTCCGGCGGGGATGGCTACACCTTC. This gives the protein CASTDSSGGDGYTF.

The rearrangement uses TRBV5-8 and TRBJ2-5; weak D call: TRBD1 (5 bases). V was trimmed by 0 bases and J by 3 bases, leaving 9 bases between them. Germline lookup yields CDR1 SGHTS and CDR2 YDEGEE. The CDR3 length is 14 residues. The CDR3 DNA sequence: TGTGCCAGCAGCTTGGCCGGACAAAAAGAGACCCAGTACTTC. This translates into CASSLAGQKETQYF.

V and J are TRBV14 and TRBJ2-2; perhaps TRBD1 as D (6 bases). Germline V gene lookup returns CDR1 SGHDN and CDR2 FVKESK. Between the trimmed V and J ends, which lost 2 bases and 2 bases, there was a span of 12 bases. This CDR3 region has 16 residues. The CDR3 loop is CASSQTMGHNTGELFF. The CDR3 DNA reads as TGTGCCAGCAGCCAAACCATGGGACATAACACCGGGGAGCTGTTTTTT.

V and J are TRBV29-1 and TRBJ2-1; 7 bases match TRBD1. Germline lookup yields CDR1 SQVTM and CDR2 ANQGSEA. The V segment lost 7 bases and the J segment 0 bases; nucleotides outside the gene matches: 6. This CDR3 has 14 residues. For the CDR3, the DNA is TGCAGCGCCCCGACAGGGAACTCCTACAATGAGCAGTTCTTC. Translated, it gives CSAPTGNSYNEQFF.

The V and J genes are TRBV19 and TRBJ1-6; D uncertain. Germline V gene data show CDR1 as LNHDA and CDR2 as SQIVND (reference sequence). Trimming pared 5 bases from V and 7 bases from J, leaving 15 bases between. CDR3 size: 15 residues. The CDR3 region has the DNA TGTGCCAGTAGTCCATTTCGGGGATTAAATTCACCCCTCCACTTT. Protein sequence: CASSPFRGLNSPLHF.

The table lists this clone with a few counts. The V call is TRBV6-5, the J call TRBJ1-6; no clear D gene. Germline V gene lookup returns CDR1 MNHEY and CDR2 SVGAGI. Trimming stripped 9 bases from V and 3 bases from J, with 6 bases between. CDR3 length: 12 residues. The CDR3 protein is CASRGYNSPLHF. The CDR3, as DNA: TGTGCCAGTCGGGGCTATAATTCACCCCTCCACTTT.

The gene calls are TRBV6-5 and TRBJ1-2; D gene unclear. V shed 6 bases and J shed 0 bases, with 14 bases lying between them. This CDR3 has 15 residues. Germline V gene sequence: CDR1 MNHEY, CDR2 SVGAGI. The CDR3 loop is CASRRSGVANYGYTF. The CDR3 DNA reads TGTGCCAGCAGACGCAGCGGAGTAGCTAACTATGGCTACACCTTC.

Here the CDR3 reads CASSPGVENTEAFF. The CDR3 DNA reads TGTGCCAGCAGCCCCGGGGTGGAGAACACTGAAGCTTTCTTT. This chain joins TRBV7-6 and TRBJ1-1; D ambiguous. V lost 5 bases, J lost 1 base, and 11 bases lay in between. The CDR3 runs 14 residues. Germline values: CDR1 SGHVS, CDR2 FNYEAQ.

J is TRBJ2-5 and V is TRBV5-1; 9 nucleotides match TRBD2. The V and J ends lost 4 bases and 4 bases, in that order; junction bases with no gene match: 8. CDR3 length: 15 amino acids. Germline V gene lookup returns CDR1 SGHRS and CDR2 YFSETQ. DNA of the CDR3: TGCGCCAGCAGCGCCGGGCCGGGACTAGCAGAGACCCAGTACTTC. This sequence encodes CASSAGPGLAETQYF.

V usage is TRBV25-1 and J usage is TRBJ2-5; a possible D gene is TRBD2 (6 bases). V lost 3 bases, J lost 2 bases, and 13 bases lay in between. This CDR3 is 15 amino acids long. CDR1 and CDR2 from the germline V gene are MGHDK and SYGVNS. CDR3 protein: CASSEGGQVQETQYF. The CDR3 nucleotides read TGTGCCAGCAGTGAGGGAGGACAAGTACAAGAGACCCAGTACTTC.

CDR3 nucleotide sequence: TGTGCCAGCAGCCACACAGGGGCAGAAGGAAACACCATATATTTT. Protein: CASSHTGAEGNTIYF. The chain is built from TRBV6-1 and TRBJ1-3, with 7 bases that match TRBD1. In germline, CDR1 is MNHNS, CDR2 SASEGT. V was clipped by 6 bases and J by 4 bases; unmatched bases: 9. The CDR3 extends over 15 amino acids.

V is TRBV29-1 and J is TRBJ2-5, with 7 bases fitting TRBD1. The CDR3 extends over 13 amino acids. Trimming cost V 4 bases and J 2 bases; bases outside gene matches: 4. Germline CDR1 and CDR2: SQVTM and ANQGSEA. CDR3 nucleotides: TGCAGCGTTGGGAAGGACAGGCAAGAGACCCAGTACTTC. Protein sequence: CSVGKDRQETQYF.

This sequence joins TRBV6-1 and TRBJ2-7; the match to TRBD1 covers 7 bases. V lost 5 bases and J lost 2; bases outside the gene matches: 3. The CDR3 is made up of 13 amino acids. Germline-derived CDR1 and CDR2 are MNHNS and SASEGT. The CDR3 DNA sequence: TGTGCCAGCAGTAGGGACAGCCCCTACGAGCAGTACTTC. This gives the protein CASSRDSPYEQYF.

The rearrangement uses TRBV5-4 and TRBJ2-3, with TRBD2 matching 7 bases. The CDR3 is made up of 14 amino acids. Germline V gene lookup returns CDR1 SGHNT and CDR2 YYREEE (reference sequence). V was pared by 6 bases and J by 5 bases, with 9 bases of the junction left unmatched. CDR3 coding DNA: TGTGCCAGCAACCCCCTCGGGGGGTTAGATACGCAGTATTTT. Its protein product is CASNPLGGLDTQYF. Supplemented by reference TRBV5-4 and TRBJ2-3, the full variable domain reads ETGVTQSPTHLIKTRGQQVTLRCSSQSGHNTVSWYQQALGQGPQFIFQYYREEENGRGNFPPRFSGLQFPNYSSELNVNALELDDSALYLCASNPLGGLDTQYFGPGTRLTVL.

The CDR3 DNA is TGTGCCAGCAGCCGACGCTTTCTAGGGGCAGTCAACACCGGGGAGCTGTTTTTT. Protein product: CASSRRFLGAVNTGELFF. V is TRBV7-9 and J is TRBJ2-2; possible D gene TRBD1, 5 bases. V lost 5 bases to trimming and J lost 2 bases, with 21 bases between them. CDR3 length: 18 residues. Germline CDR1 and CDR2: SEHNR and FQNEAQ (reference sequence).

The rearrangement links TRBV7-9 to TRBJ2-7, with a possible D match to TRBD1 (6 bases). The CDR3 loop spans 15 amino acids. Germline CDR1 SEHNR, CDR2 FQNEAQ (reference sequence). The V and J ends lost 5 bases and 0 bases respectively, with 14 bases between them. CDR3: CASSGPGTISYEQYF. CDR3 coding DNA: TGTGCCAGCAGCGGACCCGGGACAATCTCCTACGAGCAGTACTTC.

The V and J genes are TRBV11-2 and TRBJ2-7; 7 nucleotides align to TRBD2. The CDR3 runs 12 residues. V dropped 7 bases and J dropped 5; count of bases not matched to a gene: 5. CDR1 is SGHAT, CDR2 FQNNGV, per germline. The CDR3: CASKSGVNEQYF. CDR3 coding DNA: TGTGCCAGCAAAAGCGGGGTAAACGAGCAGTACTTC.

V gene TRBV5-1 combines with J gene TRBJ1-1; 8 bases match TRBD1. V gave up 0 bases and J gave up 1 base; unmatched junction bases: 5. The V gene's germline CDR1 is SGHRS and CDR2 YFSETQ. The CDR3 is made up of 16 amino acids. DNA for the CDR3: TGCGCCAGCAGCTTGGCCTCAGGGGGCCCGAACACTGAAGCTTTCTTT. It is translated as CASSLASGGPNTEAFF.